What follows are 13 T cell receptor beta chains derived from one specimen sequenced in a study of blood T cell repertoires in COVID-19. Generated by immunoSEQ multiplex PCR, the TCRdb table keeps only in-frame clones and is missing some. Of 250,000 to 350,000 clones in the sample, less than 90% were seen once. The source material was PBMCs or T cells enriched from blood (not recorded which). These receptors all stem from a woman aged 50 to 60 who had recovered from COVID-19.

This sequence joins TRBV6-2 or TRBV6-3 and TRBJ2-3; TRBD2 matches at 12 bases. Germline V lookup: CDR1 MNHEY, CDR2 SVGEGT. The CDR3 runs 16 residues. The J segment lost 4 bases and the V segment lost 4 bases, leaving 6 bases of the junction unmatched. This chain's CDR3 is CASSFPSGRAADTQYF. CDR3 in DNA: TGTGCCAGCAGTTTCCCTAGCGGGAGGGCCGCAGATACGCAGTATTTT.

This rearrangement joins TRBV12-3 or TRBV12-4 to TRBJ2-2; possibly TRBD2 for D (6 bases). V was shortened by 6 bases and J by 6 bases, with 11 bases between the two germline ends. The CDR3 spans 13 residues. The CDR3 loop reads CASSPRRAGELFF. Written as DNA, the CDR3 is TGTGCCAGCAGCCCTCGGAGGGCCGGGGAGCTGTTTTTT.

The chain links TRBV5-1 to TRBJ2-7, with D tentatively TRBD2 (6 bases). Germline V gene lookup returns CDR1 SGHRS and CDR2 YFSETQ. The V end lost 7 bases, the J end lost 3 bases, and 20 bases lay between the germline ends. The CDR3 extends over 15 amino acids. CDR3 DNA: TGCGCCAGCGCCGCTGGGACTTCAAATGTCTACGAGCAGTACTTC. The encoded protein is CASAAGTSNVYEQYF. Combining the CDR3 with reference TRBV5-1 and TRBJ2-7 gives the whole variable domain KAGVTQTPRYLIKTRGQQVTLSCSPISGHRSVSWYQQTPGQGLQFLFEYFSETQRNKGNFPGRFSGRQFSNSRSEMNVSTLELGDSALYLCASAAGTSNVYEQYFGPGTRLTVT.

The chain employs TRBV6-5 and TRBJ1-3; D is undetermined. The CDR3 runs 14 residues. CDR1 and CDR2 (germline): MNHEY, SVGAGI. V gave up 6 bases and J gave up 0 bases, with 9 bases separating them. The CDR3 is CASSRQSSGNTIYF. In nucleotides, the CDR3 is TGTGCCAGCAGCAGGCAGTCCTCTGGAAACACCATATATTTT.

The rearrangement joins TRBV6-5 to TRBJ1-3; D not resolved. The V gene lost 0 bases and the J gene lost 4 bases, with 13 bases spanning the gap. This CDR3 spans 16 amino acids. Germline assignment: CDR1 MNHEY and CDR2 SVGAGI. The CDR3 region is CASSYSIPLSGNTIYF. CDR3 nucleotides: TGTGCCAGCAGTTACTCTATTCCTCTTTCCGGAAACACCATATATTTT.

V is TRBV28 and J is TRBJ2-3; no clear D. CDR1 and CDR2 from the germline V gene are MDHEN and SYDVKM. CDR3 size: 14 residues. The germline V and J ends were trimmed by 6 bases and 4 bases, with 14 bases remaining between them. The CDR3 region is CASRLEPVADTQYF. The CDR3 DNA reads TGTGCCAGCAGGCTAGAGCCAGTCGCAGATACGCAGTATTTT.

J is TRBJ1-1 and V is TRBV29-1, with D maybe TRBD1 (6 bases). The CDR3 runs to 13 residues. Per the germline V gene, CDR1 is SQVTM and CDR2 is ANQGSEA. Trimming pared 7 bases from V and 1 base from J, leaving 13 bases between. The DNA of the CDR3 is TGCAGCGGTAGGGACACCCCGAACACTGAAGCTTTCTTT. It specifies CSGRDTPNTEAFF.

About this clone itself: Other DNA sequences within the sample encode an identical CDR3. The V gene is TRBV2, the J gene TRBJ2-5; no reliable D call. V was cut by 6 bases and J by 2 bases, with 4 bases left in between. There are 11 residues in the CDR3. Germline V gives CDR1 SNHLY, CDR2 FYNNEI. CDR3 region: CASSRQETQYF. As DNA, the CDR3 is TGTGCCAGCAGCAGGCAAGAGACCCAGTACTTC.

The rearrangement joins TRBV19 to TRBJ1-5, with D uncertain. The germline gives CDR1 LNHDA, CDR2 SQIVND (reference sequence). The CDR3 contains 13 residues. The germline V and J ends were trimmed by 4 bases and 7 bases, with 11 bases remaining between them. The CDR3 loop is CASSKGLGQPQHF. The CDR3 nucleotides read TGTGCCAGTAGTAAAGGACTGGGGCAGCCCCAGCATTTT.

CDR3 in DNA: TGTGCCAGCAGGGGGGGACTAGCGGGAGGCAATGAGCAGTTCTTC. This translates into CASRGGLAGGNEQFF. This chain connects TRBV2 to TRBJ2-1; TRBD2 matches at 15 bases. Germline CDR1 is SNHLY and CDR2 is FYNNEI. V was clipped by 6 bases and J by 6 bases; unmatched bases: 3. This CDR3 is 15 amino acids long.

V usage is TRBV7-9 and J usage is TRBJ2-7; D may be TRBD2 (5 bases). Trimming stripped 1 base from V and 4 bases from J, with 14 bases between. Germline values: CDR1 SEHNR, CDR2 FQNEAQ (reference sequence). The CDR3 extends over 15 amino acids. CDR3: CASSLGGQRGYEQYF. The CDR3 bases are TGTGCCAGCAGCTTAGGAGGGCAGAGAGGGTACGAGCAGTACTTC.

The rearrangement links TRBV2 to TRBJ1-1; 8 bases match TRBD1. Unmatched junction bases numbered 2, after V lost 5 bases and J lost 3 bases. This CDR3 comprises 13 residues. Germline CDR1 and CDR2: SNHLY and FYNNEI. The CDR3 sequence is CASSLDRDTEAFF. The CDR3 DNA reads TGTGCCAGCAGTCTGGACAGGGACACTGAAGCTTTCTTT. Together with reference TRBV2 and TRBJ1-1, the CDR3 gives the full variable domain: EPEVTQTPSHQVTQMGQEVILRCVPISNHLYFYWYRQILGQKVEFLVSFYNNEISEKSEIFDDQFSVERPDGSNFTLKIRSTKLEDSAMYFCASSLDRDTEAFFGQGTRLTVV.

The genes are TRBV27 and TRBJ2-2, with 9 bases matching TRBD1. J gave up 7 bases and V 3 bases, and 9 bases lay outside the gene matches. Germline values: CDR1 MNHEY, CDR2 SMNVEV (reference sequence). This CDR3 is built from 16 residues. The CDR3 loop reads CASSLSGQGHNGELFF. CDR3 in DNA: TGTGCCAGCAGTTTGTCGGGACAGGGTCATAACGGGGAGCTGTTTTTT.